The TCR beta chain described here comes from a study of T cell responses to AZD1222 COVID-19 vaccine. Clones were sequenced by immunoSEQ multiplex PCR, and TCRdb holds only the in-frame ones, with some missing. Among around 160,000 clones, about 91% were seen once, and the ten largest hold roughly 15%. Concerning this clone: As yet, its antigen is unknown.

Regarding the study as a whole: Recipients of two AZD1222 doses showed rising Spike-specific TCR breadth and depth. It should be noted that donors were predominantly white British and more often female, and clonal diversity was possibly underestimated.

The CDR3 has 13 amino acids. Looked up from germline, CDR1 is SQVTM and CDR2 is ANQGSEA. The V and J ends lost 8 bases and 1 base respectively, with 14 bases between them. This sequence was found in an adult in good health. This chain links TRBV29-1 with TRBJ1-1; D is possibly TRBD1 (6 bases). The sequencing used peripheral blood, collected on day 0 of AZD1222 vaccination. The CDR3 is CSSKAGANTEAFF. In DNA, the CDR3 is TGCAGCTCTAAGGCGGGGGCGAACACTGAAGCTTTCTTT. Drawing the rest from reference TRBV29-1 and TRBJ1-1, the complete variable domain is SAVISQKPSRDICQRGTSLTIQCQVDSQVTMMFWYRQQPGQSLTLIATANQGSEATYESGFVIDKFPISRPNLTFSTLTVSNMSPEDSSIYLCSSKAGANTEAFFGQGTRLTVV.